The source of this T cell receptor (beta chain) is a study of T-cell reconstitution after alpha-beta-depleted transplantation in children. The J segment lost 7 bases and the V segment lost 5 bases, leaving 6 bases of the junction unmatched. Germline V gene data show CDR1 as LGHDT and CDR2 as YNNKEL (reference sequence). The CDR3 has 13 residues. For TCRbeta, the library was prepared with unique molecular identifiers. From the PCR reads, TCRdb called clonotypes with MiXCR, one entry per CDR3 protein. Of some 390,000 distinct CDR3 sequences listed, about 20% are singletons. This specimen was PBMCs from the stem cell graft donor, taken from the stem cell graft. The rearrangement links TRBV3-1 to TRBJ2-7, with 9 bases fitting TRBD2. This sequence originates from a human donor who donated a stem cell graft to a child with acute myeloid leukemia. The CDR3 DNA follows: TGTGCCAGCAGCTACCTTAGCGGGAGAGAGCAGTACTTC. Its translation: CASSYLSGREQYF.